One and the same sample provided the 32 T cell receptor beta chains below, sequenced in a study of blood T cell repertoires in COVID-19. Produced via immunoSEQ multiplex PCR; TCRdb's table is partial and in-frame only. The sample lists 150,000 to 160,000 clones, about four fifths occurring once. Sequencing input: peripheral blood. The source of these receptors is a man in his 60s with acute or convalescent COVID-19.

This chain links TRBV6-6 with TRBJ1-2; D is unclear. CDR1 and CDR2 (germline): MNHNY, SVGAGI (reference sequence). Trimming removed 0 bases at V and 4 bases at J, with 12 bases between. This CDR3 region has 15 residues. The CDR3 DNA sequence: TGTGCCAGCAGTTACTCGAACGCACTGGTCTATGGCTACACCTTC. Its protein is CASSYSNALVYGYTF.

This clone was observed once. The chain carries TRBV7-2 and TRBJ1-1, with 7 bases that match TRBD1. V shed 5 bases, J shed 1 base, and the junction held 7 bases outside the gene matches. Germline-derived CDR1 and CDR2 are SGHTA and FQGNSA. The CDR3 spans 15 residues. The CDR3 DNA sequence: TGTGCCAGCAGCACCTGGACAGGTGCGAACACTGAAGCTTTCTTT. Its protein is CASSTWTGANTEAFF.

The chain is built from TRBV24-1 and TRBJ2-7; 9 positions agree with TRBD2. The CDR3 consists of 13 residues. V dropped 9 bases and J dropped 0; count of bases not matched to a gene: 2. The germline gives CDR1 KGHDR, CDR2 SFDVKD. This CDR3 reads CATQRGDSYEQYF. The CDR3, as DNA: TGTGCCACCCAGCGGGGGGACTCCTACGAGCAGTACTTC.

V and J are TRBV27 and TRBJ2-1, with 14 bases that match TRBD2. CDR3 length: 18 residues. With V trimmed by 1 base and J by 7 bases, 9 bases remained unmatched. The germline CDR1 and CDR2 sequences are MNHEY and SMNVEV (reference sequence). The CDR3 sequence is CASSLFGTSGSFWNEQFF. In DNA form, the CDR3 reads TGTGCCAGCAGTTTATTTGGGACTAGCGGGAGCTTTTGGAATGAGCAGTTCTTC.

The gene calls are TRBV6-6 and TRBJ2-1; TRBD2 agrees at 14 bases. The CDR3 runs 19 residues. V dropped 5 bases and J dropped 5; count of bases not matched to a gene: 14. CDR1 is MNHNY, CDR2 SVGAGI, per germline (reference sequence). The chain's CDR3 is CASSQKPTGLAGAHNEQFF. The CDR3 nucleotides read TGTGCCAGCAGTCAAAAGCCGACGGGACTAGCGGGAGCCCACAATGAGCAGTTCTTC.

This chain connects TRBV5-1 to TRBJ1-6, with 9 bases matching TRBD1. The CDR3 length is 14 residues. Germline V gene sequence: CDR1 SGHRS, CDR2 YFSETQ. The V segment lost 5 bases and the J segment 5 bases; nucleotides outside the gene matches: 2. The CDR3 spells CASRGTGNNSPLHF. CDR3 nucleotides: TGCGCCAGCAGGGGGACAGGGAATAATTCACCCCTCCACTTT.

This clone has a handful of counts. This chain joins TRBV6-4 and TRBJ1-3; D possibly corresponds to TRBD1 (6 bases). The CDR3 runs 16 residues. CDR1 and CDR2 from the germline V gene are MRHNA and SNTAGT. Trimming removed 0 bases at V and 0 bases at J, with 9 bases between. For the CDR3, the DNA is TGTGCCAGCAGTGACTCATCAGGGGACTCTGGAAACACCATATATTTT. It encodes CASSDSSGDSGNTIYF.

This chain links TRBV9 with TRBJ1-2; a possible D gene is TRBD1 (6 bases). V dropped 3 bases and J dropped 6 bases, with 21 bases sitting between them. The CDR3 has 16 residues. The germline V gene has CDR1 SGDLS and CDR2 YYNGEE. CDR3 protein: CASSASLQGYGNGYTF. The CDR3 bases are TGTGCCAGCAGCGCGTCCTTACAGGGATACGGGAATGGCTACACCTTC. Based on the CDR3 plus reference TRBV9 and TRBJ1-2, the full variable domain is DSGVTQTPKHLITATGQRVTLRCSPRSGDLSVYWYQQSLDQGLQFLIQYYNGEERAKGNILERFSAQQFPDLHSELNLSSLELGDSALYFCASSASLQGYGNGYTFGSGTRLTVV.

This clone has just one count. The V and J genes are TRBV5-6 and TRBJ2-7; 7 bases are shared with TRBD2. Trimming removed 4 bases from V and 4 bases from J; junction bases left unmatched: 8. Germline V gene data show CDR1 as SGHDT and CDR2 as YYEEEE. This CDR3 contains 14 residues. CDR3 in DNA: TGTGCCAGCAGCCCTCCGGGGAGGGGATACGAGCAGTACTTC. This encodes CASSPPGRGYEQYF.

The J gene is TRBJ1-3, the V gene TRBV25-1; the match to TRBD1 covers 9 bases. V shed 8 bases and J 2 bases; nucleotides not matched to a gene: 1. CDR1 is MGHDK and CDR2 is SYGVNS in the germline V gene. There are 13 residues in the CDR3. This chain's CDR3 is CASRQGAGNTIYF. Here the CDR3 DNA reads TGTGCCAGCCGACAGGGGGCTGGAAACACCATATATTTT.

In DNA, the CDR3 is TGTGCCTGGAGTGTAGGAGGGGCCCGCACTGAAGCTTTCTTT. Amino acids: CAWSVGGARTEAFF. The chain employs TRBV30 and TRBJ1-1; D possibly corresponds to TRBD1 (5 bases). Germline V gene lookup returns CDR1 GTSNPN and CDR2 SVGIG (reference sequence). This CDR3 comprises 14 residues. V shed 0 bases and J shed 4 bases, with 12 bases lying between them.

The CDR3 loop is CASSRTDRGAESPLHF. The CDR3 DNA reads as TGTGCCAGCAGCCGAACCGACAGGGGTGCGGAATCACCCCTCCACTTT. This chain uses TRBV4-2 with TRBJ1-6, with 8 nucleotides matching TRBD1. Germline values: CDR1 LGHNA, CDR2 YNFKEQ. V lost 4 bases and J lost 10; bases outside the gene matches: 12. There are 16 residues in the CDR3.

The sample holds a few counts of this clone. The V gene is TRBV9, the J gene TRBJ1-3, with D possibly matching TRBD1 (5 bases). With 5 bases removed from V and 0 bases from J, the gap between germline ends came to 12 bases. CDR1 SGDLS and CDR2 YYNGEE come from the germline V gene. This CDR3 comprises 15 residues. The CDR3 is CASRSGLNSGNTIYF. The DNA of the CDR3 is TGTGCCAGCAGATCAGGGCTGAACTCTGGAAACACCATATATTTT.

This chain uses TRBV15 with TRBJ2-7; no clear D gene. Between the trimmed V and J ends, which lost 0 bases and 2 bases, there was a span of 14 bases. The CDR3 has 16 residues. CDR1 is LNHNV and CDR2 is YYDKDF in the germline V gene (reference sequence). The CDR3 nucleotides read TGTGCCACCAGCAGAGATAAATCTGTCTCTACCTACGAGCAGTACTTC. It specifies CATSRDKSVSTYEQYF. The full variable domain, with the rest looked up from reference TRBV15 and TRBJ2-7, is DAMVIQNPRYQVTQFGKPVTLSCSQTLNHNVMYWYQQKSSQAPKLLFHYYDKDFNNEADTPDNFQSRRPNTSFCFLDIRSPGLGDTAMYLCATSRDKSVSTYEQYFGPGTRLTVT.

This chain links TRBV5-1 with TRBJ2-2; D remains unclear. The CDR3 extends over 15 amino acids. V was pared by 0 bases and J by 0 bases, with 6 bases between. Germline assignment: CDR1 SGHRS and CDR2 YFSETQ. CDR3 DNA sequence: TGCGCCAGCAGCTTGGCGGGTGCGAACACCGGGGAGCTGTTTTTT. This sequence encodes CASSLAGANTGELFF.

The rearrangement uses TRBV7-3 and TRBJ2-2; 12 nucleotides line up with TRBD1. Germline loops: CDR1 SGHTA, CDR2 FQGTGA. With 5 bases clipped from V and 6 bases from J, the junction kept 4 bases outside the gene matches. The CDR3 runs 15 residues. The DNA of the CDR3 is TGTGCCAGCAGCGAGGGGACAGGGGGCCCCGGGGAGCTGTTTTTT. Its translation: CASSEGTGGPGELFF.

CDR3 DNA: TGTGCCAGCAGTGGCCGACTAGCGGGAGTTGGCGATACGCAGTATTTT. It codes for CASSGRLAGVGDTQYF. J is TRBJ2-3 and V is TRBV2, with TRBD2 matching over 12 bases. V gave up 4 bases and J gave up 6 bases; unmatched junction bases: 8. Germline lookup yields CDR1 SNHLY and CDR2 FYNNEI. The CDR3 has 16 residues. The full variable domain, rest sourced from reference TRBV2 and TRBJ2-3, is EPEVTQTPSHQVTQMGQEVILRCVPISNHLYFYWYRQILGQKVEFLVSFYNNEISEKSEIFDDQFSVERPDGSNFTLKIRSTKLEDSAMYFCASSGRLAGVGDTQYFGPGTRLTVL.

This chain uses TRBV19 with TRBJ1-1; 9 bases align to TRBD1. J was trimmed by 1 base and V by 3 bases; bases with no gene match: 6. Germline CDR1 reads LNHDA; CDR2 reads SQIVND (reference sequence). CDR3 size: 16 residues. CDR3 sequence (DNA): TGTGCCAGTAGTATCCACCCGACAGGGGGGAACACTGAAGCTTTCTTT. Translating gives CASSIHPTGGNTEAFF.

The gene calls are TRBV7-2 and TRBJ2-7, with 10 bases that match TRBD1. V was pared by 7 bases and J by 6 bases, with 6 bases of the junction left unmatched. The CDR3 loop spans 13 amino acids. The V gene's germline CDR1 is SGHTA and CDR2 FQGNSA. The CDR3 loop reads CASTPGTGVEQYF. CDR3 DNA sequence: TGTGCCAGCACCCCCGGGACAGGGGTCGAGCAGTACTTC.

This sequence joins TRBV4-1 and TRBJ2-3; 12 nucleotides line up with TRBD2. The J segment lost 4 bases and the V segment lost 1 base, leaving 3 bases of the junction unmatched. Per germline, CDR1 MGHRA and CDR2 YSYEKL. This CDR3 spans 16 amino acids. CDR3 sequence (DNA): TGCGCCAGCAGCCAAGGGTCTAGCGGGGGGGCAGATACGCAGTATTTT. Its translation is CASSQGSSGGADTQYF.

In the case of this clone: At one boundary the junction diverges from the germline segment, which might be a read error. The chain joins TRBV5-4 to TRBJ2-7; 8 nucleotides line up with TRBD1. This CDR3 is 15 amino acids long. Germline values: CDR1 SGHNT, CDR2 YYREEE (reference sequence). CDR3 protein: CASSLGGVAGGLSRF. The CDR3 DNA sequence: TGTGCCAGCAGCTTGGGGGGCGTGGCAGGGGGCCTTTCAAGGTTC.

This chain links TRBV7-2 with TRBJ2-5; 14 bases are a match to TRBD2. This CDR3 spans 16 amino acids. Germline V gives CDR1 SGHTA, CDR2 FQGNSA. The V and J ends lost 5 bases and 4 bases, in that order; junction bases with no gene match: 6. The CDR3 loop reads CASSLGLAGVGETQYF. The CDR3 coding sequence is TGTGCCAGCAGCCTGGGACTAGCGGGAGTGGGAGAGACCCAGTACTTC.

CDR3 sequence: CASSSQGWSNQPQHF. DNA for the CDR3: TGTGCCAGCAGTTCACAGGGATGGAGCAATCAGCCCCAGCATTTT. The chain uses TRBV6-2 or TRBV6-3 and TRBJ1-5; D is perhaps TRBD1 (6 bases). Looked up from germline, CDR1 is MNHEY and CDR2 is SVGEGT. Trimming took 4 bases from V and 1 from J, leaving 11 bases between them. This CDR3 has 15 residues.

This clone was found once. The CDR3 sequence: CASSLDRTSVTEQYF. The CDR3 DNA sequence: TGTGCCAGCAGCTTAGATAGGACTAGCGTCACTGAGCAGTACTTC. The V gene is TRBV7-2, the J gene TRBJ2-7; 9 nucleotides match TRBD2. The V segment lost 1 base and the J segment 7 bases; nucleotides outside the gene matches: 8. The CDR3 totals 15 residues. In germline, CDR1 is SGHTA, CDR2 FQGNSA.

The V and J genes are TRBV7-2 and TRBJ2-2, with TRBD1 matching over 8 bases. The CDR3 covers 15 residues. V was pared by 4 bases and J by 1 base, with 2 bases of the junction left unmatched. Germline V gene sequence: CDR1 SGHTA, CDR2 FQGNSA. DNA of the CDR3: TGTGCCAGCAGCTCGGACAGGGTGAACACCGGGGAGCTGTTTTTT. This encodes CASSSDRVNTGELFF.

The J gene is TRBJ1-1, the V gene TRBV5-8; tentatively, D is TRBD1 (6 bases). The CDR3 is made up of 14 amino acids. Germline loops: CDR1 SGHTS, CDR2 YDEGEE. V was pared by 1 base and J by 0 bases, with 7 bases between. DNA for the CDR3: TGTGCCAGCAGCTTGTCAGGGGTGAACACTGAAGCTTTCTTT. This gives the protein CASSLSGVNTEAFF.

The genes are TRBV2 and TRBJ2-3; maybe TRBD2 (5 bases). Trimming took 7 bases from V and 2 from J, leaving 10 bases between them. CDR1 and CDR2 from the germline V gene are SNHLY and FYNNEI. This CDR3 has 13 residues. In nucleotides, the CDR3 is TGTGCCAGCACTCAGCGGCACACAGATACGCAGTATTTT. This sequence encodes CASTQRHTDTQYF.

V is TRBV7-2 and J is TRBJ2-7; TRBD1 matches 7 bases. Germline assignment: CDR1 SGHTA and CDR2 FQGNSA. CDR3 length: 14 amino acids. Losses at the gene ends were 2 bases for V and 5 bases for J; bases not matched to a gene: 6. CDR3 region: CASSLSQQGNEQYF. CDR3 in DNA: TGTGCCAGCAGCTTATCTCAACAGGGGAACGAGCAGTACTTC. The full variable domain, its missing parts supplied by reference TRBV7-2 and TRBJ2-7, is GAGVSQSPSNKVTEKGKDVELRCDPISGHTALYWYRQSLGQGLEFLIYFQGNSAPDKSGLPSDRFSAERTGGSVSTLTIQRTQQEDSAVYLCASSLSQQGNEQYFGPGTRLTVT.

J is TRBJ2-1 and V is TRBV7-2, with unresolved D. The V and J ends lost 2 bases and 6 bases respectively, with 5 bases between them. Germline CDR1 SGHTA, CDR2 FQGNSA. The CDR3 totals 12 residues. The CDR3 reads CASSLNFNEQFF. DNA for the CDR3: TGTGCCAGCAGCTTAAACTTCAATGAGCAGTTCTTC.

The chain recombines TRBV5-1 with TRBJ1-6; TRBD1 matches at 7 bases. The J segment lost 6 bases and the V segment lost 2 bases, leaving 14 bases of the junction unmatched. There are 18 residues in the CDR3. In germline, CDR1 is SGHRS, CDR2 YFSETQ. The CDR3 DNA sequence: TGCGCCAGCAGCTTTGGAGGGGGCGCTTTTCCCTTTAATTCACCCCTCCACTTT. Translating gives CASSFGGGAFPFNSPLHF.

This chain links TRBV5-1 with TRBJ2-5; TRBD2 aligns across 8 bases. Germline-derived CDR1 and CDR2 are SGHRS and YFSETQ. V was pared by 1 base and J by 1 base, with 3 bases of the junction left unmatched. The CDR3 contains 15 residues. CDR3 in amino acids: CASSLSTSGQETQYF. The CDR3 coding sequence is TGCGCCAGCAGCTTGTCCACTAGCGGCCAAGAGACCCAGTACTTC. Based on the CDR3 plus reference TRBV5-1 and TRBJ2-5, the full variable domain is KAGVTQTPRYLIKTRGQQVTLSCSPISGHRSVSWYQQTPGQGLQFLFEYFSETQRNKGNFPGRFSGRQFSNSRSEMNVSTLELGDSALYLCASSLSTSGQETQYFGPGTRLLVL.

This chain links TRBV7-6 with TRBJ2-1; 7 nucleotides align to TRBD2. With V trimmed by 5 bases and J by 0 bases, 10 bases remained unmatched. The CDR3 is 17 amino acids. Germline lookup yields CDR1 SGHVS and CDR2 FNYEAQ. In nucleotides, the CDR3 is TGTGCCAGCAGCAGTCCTACTAGCGTTAGCTCCTACAATGAGCAGTTCTTC. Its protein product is CASSSPTSVSSYNEQFF. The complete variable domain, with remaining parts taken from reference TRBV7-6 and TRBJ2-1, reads GAGVSQSPRYKVTKRGQDVALRCDPISGHVSLYWYRQALGQGPEFLTYFNYEAQQDKSGLPNDRFSAERPEGSISTLTIQRTEQRDSAMYRCASSSPTSVSSYNEQFFGPGTRLTVL.